This T cell receptor (beta chain) was sequenced during a study of post-analysis software for immune sequencing data. Study information: Patients had relapsing-remitting, secondary progressive or progressive-relapsing multiple sclerosis; some lacked subtype.

Prepared libraries of TCR beta cDNA carried unique molecular identifiers. Each CDR3 protein is one row after TCRdb ran MiXCR on the PCR reads. In the table there are roughly 730,000 distinct CDR3 sequences, roughly 27% of which are singletons. Turning to this clonotype: Its matching antigen is unknown.

Study results and limitations: F measure grouped same-batch samples tightly together. Elevated frequency relative to controls characterized four or five TRBV segments in patients, TRBV5-6, TRBV5-1 and TRBV20-1 among them.

The germline V and J ends were trimmed by 3 bases and 1 base, with 10 bases remaining between them. There are 14 residues in the CDR3. Germline V lookup: CDR1 DFQATT, CDR2 SNEGSKA (reference sequence). The TCR sequence derives from a girl aged 10-17 years with multiple sclerosis. Material for sequencing was blood. The rearrangement uses TRBV20-1 and TRBJ2-4; D gene unclear. In DNA form, the CDR3 reads TGCAGTGCTAGCCCGTGGTTGGCCAAAAACATTCAGTACTTC. Amino acid sequence: CSASPWLAKNIQYF.